Presented here are 10 T cell receptor beta chains from one specimen sequenced in a study of regulatory T cells in long-lasting Graves disease. Time point reported: persistent/refractory GD, antithyroid drugs over 5 years with positive TRAb. Preparation of the TCR library used RNA extracted from PBMCs. CDR3-region Arm-PCR and iRepertoire HTBI primers produced the TCR beta libraries. One entry per CDR3 protein results from TCRdb running MiXCR on the multiplex PCR reads. The sample lists 700,000 or so distinct CDR3 sequences, 30% occurring once. Specimen: peripheral blood mononuclear cells (PBMCs), collected when the disease was refractory, from a patient treated with antithyroid drugs. All receptors derive from a female donor with Graves disease.

The rearrangement joins TRBV13 to TRBJ2-7; TRBD2 matches at 8 bases. The germline CDR1 and CDR2 sequences are PRHDT and FYEKMQ (reference sequence). Unmatched junction bases numbered 5, after V lost 1 base and J lost 3 bases. This CDR3 has 15 amino acids. The CDR3 sequence is CASSLAGSGVYEQYF. Here the CDR3 DNA reads TGTGCCAGCAGCTTAGCCGGTAGCGGGGTCTACGAGCAGTACTTC.

The genes are TRBV27 and TRBJ1-2; D is unclear. The CDR3 is 13 amino acids. Germline values: CDR1 MNHEY, CDR2 SMNVEV (reference sequence). With 5 bases removed from V and 7 bases from J, the gap between germline ends came to 14 bases. CDR3 loop: CASSPSGVPGYTF. In nucleotides, the CDR3 is TGTGCCAGCAGTCCAAGTGGGGTTCCTGGCTACACCTTC.

This clonotype showed up many times. V and J are TRBV28 and TRBJ1-4; 9 positions agree with TRBD1. The V segment lost 3 bases and the J segment 4 bases; nucleotides outside the gene matches: 9. The CDR3 is 17 amino acids. The germline gives CDR1 MDHEN, CDR2 SYDVKM. CDR3 sequence reads: CASSLGTGGWGNEKLFF. The CDR3 coding sequence is TGTGCCAGCAGTTTGGGTACAGGGGGCTGGGGTAATGAAAAACTGTTTTTT.

This clonotype turned up a few times. The CDR3 loop is CATSRDLRTGTALYEQYF. CDR3 sequence (DNA): TGTGCCACCAGCAGGGATCTCAGGACCGGGACAGCACTATACGAGCAGTACTTC. This chain uses TRBV15 with TRBJ2-7; 7 bases are a match to TRBD1. The germline gives CDR1 LNHNV, CDR2 YYDKDF (reference sequence). This CDR3 has 18 amino acids. With V trimmed by 3 bases and J by 4 bases, 18 bases remained unmatched.

This sequence joins TRBV11-2 and TRBJ1-5, with 8 bases lining up with TRBD1. This CDR3 comprises 15 residues. Germline-derived CDR1 and CDR2 are SGHAT and FQNNGV. V lost 5 bases to trimming and J lost 7 bases; unmatched junction nucleotides: 10. The CDR3 bases are TGTGCCAGCAGCCGAGGACAGGGTCCCCGACAGCCCCAGCATTTT. The encoded protein is CASSRGQGPRQPQHF.

This clonotype was seen a few times. Since no conserved phenylalanine or tryptophan closes the CDR3, a read error is the likely cause. This rearrangement joins TRBV12-3 or TRBV12-4 to TRBJ1-1; D not certain. CDR3 length: 15 amino acids. Trimming removed 7 bases from V and 0 bases from J, with 15 bases in between. CDR3 nucleotide sequence: TGTGCCAGCACCCTCAGTCCGGGCATGAACACTGAAGCTTTCTCT. Its protein product is CASTLSPGMNTEAFS.

The J gene is TRBJ2-7, the V gene TRBV5-1, with D possibly matching TRBD2 (6 bases). Germline values: CDR1 SGHRS, CDR2 YFSETQ. V lost 6 bases and J 0 bases, leaving 10 bases between the germline ends. This CDR3 spans 13 amino acids. The CDR3 bases are TGCGCCAGCAACGCGGGGTCCTCCTACGAGCAGTACTTC. This translates into CASNAGSSYEQYF.

The chain recombines TRBV12-3 or TRBV12-4 with TRBJ1-1; 7 nucleotides match TRBD1. The J segment lost 6 bases and the V segment lost 6 bases, leaving 7 bases of the junction unmatched. The CDR3 covers 13 residues. CDR3 residues: CASSTLQGSEAFF. Here the CDR3 DNA reads TGTGCCAGCAGCACGTTACAGGGGTCTGAAGCTTTCTTT.

V and J are TRBV7-9 and TRBJ1-1; TRBD1 agrees at 7 bases. CDR3 length: 16 residues. V trimming: 6 bases; J trimming: 0 bases; junction bases outside the gene matches: 10. Germline V gene sequence: CDR1 SEHNR, CDR2 FQNEAQ (reference sequence). The CDR3 loop is CASRRSTGPMNTEAFF. The CDR3 bases are TGTGCCAGCAGGAGGTCGACAGGGCCCATGAACACTGAAGCTTTCTTT.

This clonotype has a handful of counts. J is TRBJ1-2 and V is TRBV12-3 or TRBV12-4; D ambiguous. The CDR3 is 12 amino acids. Trimming cost V 6 bases and J 6 bases, with 11 bases left between them. The CDR3 DNA reads as TGTGCCAGCAGCGGCGGGGATGATGGCTACACCTTC. The encoded protein is CASSGGDDGYTF.